This T cell receptor beta chain was sequenced in a study of cytomegalovirus exposure and HLA in healthy donors. The V and J ends lost 1 base and 4 bases respectively, with 8 bases between them. The CDR3 has 13 amino acids. Germline V CDR1 and CDR2: SQVTM, ANQGSEA. PCR used 60 Vbeta primers and 13 Jbeta primers. Clones were sequenced by immunoSEQ multiplex PCR, and TCRdb holds only the in-frame ones, with some missing. The sample lists about 18,000 clones, 60% to 80% occurring once. A note on this clone: Antigen: not known.

Study outcomes and limitations: Most sequenced TCRs were rare (though some public TCRs occurred in many donors). Altogether, around 160 TCR beta chains were recorded as cytomegalovirus-associated. In vitro, three CMV-associated chains proved specific for CMV antigens.

The clonotype originates from a man between 18 and 35 years old in good health and CMV-seronegative. The genes are TRBV29-1 and TRBJ2-4; D is perhaps TRBD1 (7 bases). Sequencing used PBMCs. CDR3 coding DNA: TGCAGCGTTGAAGCAGGGGGGAAAAACATTCAGTACTTC. Translating gives CSVEAGGKNIQYF.